The next 28 T cell receptor beta chains were all read from a single sample in a study of human T cells and chemical hapten exposure. MiXCR, run by TCRdb on the RACE reads, gives a single entry per CDR3 protein. This sample has around 130,000 distinct CDR3 sequences, with 8.5% to 9.5% found just once. Described time point: healthy volunteer bleed at 2 weeks. The total RNA was obtained from whole blood that was not fractionated. The sample was whole blood. These receptors were collected from a male donor in good health. Some clones in this sample may be carry-over from other donors' samples.

At least ten counts were recorded for this clonotype. The chain combines TRBV7-9 with TRBJ2-3, with D hard to call. Looked up from germline, CDR1 is SEHNR and CDR2 is FQNEAQ (reference sequence). CDR3 length equals 11 residues. Between the trimmed V and J ends, which lost 6 bases and 3 bases, there was a span of 4 bases. The CDR3 loop reads CASSLTDTQYF. The CDR3 nucleotides read TGTGCCAGCAGTTTAACAGATACGCAGTATTTT.

This clonotype was seen only a few times. V usage is TRBV7-2 and J usage is TRBJ1-5, with 9 bases identical to TRBD1. V lost 1 base and J lost 3; bases outside the gene matches: 7. Germline CDR1 SGHTA, CDR2 FQGNSA. The CDR3 consists of 17 residues. The CDR3 bases are TGTGCCAGCAGCTTAGGTTGGGGACAGGGATCCAATCAGCCCCAGCATTTT. Protein product: CASSLGWGQGSNQPQHF. The whole variable domain, filled in from reference TRBV7-2 and TRBJ1-5, reads GAGVSQSPSNKVTEKGKDVELRCDPISGHTALYWYRQSLGQGLEFLIYFQGNSAPDKSGLPSDRFSAERTGGSVSTLTIQRTQQEDSAVYLCASSLGWGQGSNQPQHFGDGTRLSIL.

This clonotype appeared many times. The chain is built from TRBV2 and TRBJ1-5; D gene ambiguous. CDR1 and CDR2 (germline): SNHLY, FYNNEI. The CDR3 has 14 amino acids. Between the trimmed V and J ends, which lost 2 bases and 4 bases, there was a span of 9 bases. The CDR3 coding sequence is TGTGCCAGCAGTGAACTCCAGGCAAATCAGCCCCAGCATTTT. Translation gives CASSELQANQPQHF.

This clonotype was found a few times. The V gene is TRBV20-1, the J gene TRBJ1-1, with 8 bases fitting TRBD1. Trimming cost V 6 bases and J 0 bases; bases outside gene matches: 9. The germline V gene has CDR1 DFQATT and CDR2 SNEGSKA (reference sequence). There are 15 residues in the CDR3. The DNA for the CDR3 is TGCAGTGCCGGGGGACAGGTGATTCTGAACACTGAAGCTTTCTTT. Translated: CSAGGQVILNTEAFF.

The chain couples TRBV4-3 to TRBJ1-5; tentative D call: TRBD1 (5 bases). V lost 0 bases, J lost 6 bases, and 18 bases lay in between. CDR3 length: 17 residues. The germline gives CDR1 LGHNA, CDR2 YSLEER. DNA of the CDR3: TGCGCCAGCAGCCAAGATTTTTGGGGCGGGGAGGGTCAGCCCCAGCATTTT. Its protein is CASSQDFWGGEGQPQHF.

This clonotype was observed a handful of times. J is TRBJ2-7 and V is TRBV30; the match to TRBD2 covers 8 bases. Germline V gene sequence: CDR1 GTSNPN, CDR2 SVGIG (reference sequence). CDR3 length equals 15 residues. The V gene end was trimmed by 0 bases and the J gene end by 4 bases; junction bases not matched to a gene: 8. The CDR3 loop reads CAWSVGAGELYEQYF. In DNA form, the CDR3 reads TGTGCCTGGAGTGTCGGAGCGGGAGAGCTGTACGAGCAGTACTTC.

This clonotype was seen a few times. The chain is built from TRBV20-1 and TRBJ2-7; 12 bases are a match to TRBD2. V trimming: 3 bases; J trimming: 0 bases; junction bases outside the gene matches: 9. The V gene's germline CDR1 is DFQATT and CDR2 SNEGSKA (reference sequence). The CDR3 is made up of 17 amino acids. The CDR3 DNA follows: TGCAGTGCTAGGGGCAGGACTAGCGGGGAAAGCTCCTACGAGCAGTACTTC. As protein: CSARGRTSGESSYEQYF.

This clonotype has at least ten counts. J is TRBJ2-3 and V is TRBV9; no reliable D call. This CDR3 contains 15 residues. From germline, CDR1 is SGDLS and CDR2 YYNGEE. V dropped 3 bases and J dropped 0 bases, with 11 bases sitting between them. The CDR3 coding sequence is TGTGCCAGCAGCGCCCCGCCTCCTAGCACAGATACGCAGTATTTT. Translation: CASSAPPPSTDTQYF.

This clonotype was counted many times. The V gene is TRBV19, the J gene TRBJ1-5; D possibly corresponds to TRBD1 (6 bases). V was clipped by 10 bases and J by 1 base, with 20 bases between them. This CDR3 region has 16 residues. Per germline, CDR1 LNHDA and CDR2 SQIVND (reference sequence). For the CDR3, the DNA is TGTGCCACAAGGGGGGTTGGCGACCGAAGCAATCAGCCCCAGCATTTT. Protein: CATRGVGDRSNQPQHF.

The table lists this clonotype with many counts. The chain couples TRBV20-1 to TRBJ2-1; TRBD2 agrees at 11 bases. Germline assignment: CDR1 DFQATT and CDR2 SNEGSKA (reference sequence). V lost 3 bases to trimming and J lost 4 bases; unmatched junction nucleotides: 2. The CDR3 sequence is 14 residues long. The CDR3 nucleotides are TGCAGTGCTAGGGGACTAGCGGATTACAATGAGCAGTTCTTC. Translated: CSARGLADYNEQFF.

This clonotype was picked up a small number of times. The rearrangement uses TRBV24-1 and TRBJ2-2; possibly TRBD1 for D (6 bases). The V and J ends lost 7 bases and 3 bases respectively, with 17 bases between them. The CDR3 totals 16 residues. Germline values: CDR1 KGHDR, CDR2 SFDVKD. The CDR3 is CATSGARGLDTGELFF. The CDR3, as DNA: TGTGCCACCAGCGGGGCCAGGGGTTTGGACACCGGGGAGCTGTTTTTT.

This clonotype was seen only a few times. The chain has TRBV20-1 and TRBJ2-2, with D perhaps matching TRBD1 (6 bases). This CDR3 has 15 amino acids. Trimming shortened V by 0 bases and J by 6 bases, and 14 bases separated the two germline ends. From germline, CDR1 is DFQATT and CDR2 SNEGSKA (reference sequence). The CDR3: CSARDSAGTPGELFF. In nucleotides, the CDR3 is TGCAGTGCTAGAGATTCAGCCGGGACACCCGGGGAGCTGTTTTTT.

The V and J genes are TRBV5-5 and TRBJ1-1, with D possibly being TRBD1 (5 bases). This CDR3 contains 15 residues. Trimming left V 4 bases short and J 2 bases short, with 15 bases between. Germline-derived CDR1 and CDR2 are SGHKS and YYEKEE (reference sequence). The CDR3 sequence is CASSLKGRSNTEAFF. The DNA for the CDR3 is TGTGCCAGCAGCCTGAAGGGACGGTCCAACACTGAAGCTTTCTTT.

The V call is TRBV27, the J call TRBJ2-3; D is undetermined. The V gene lost 3 bases and the J gene lost 6 bases, with 13 bases spanning the gap. Germline values: CDR1 MNHEY, CDR2 SMNVEV (reference sequence). The CDR3 sequence is 14 residues long. CDR3 protein: CASSLESFGDTQYF. Written as DNA, the CDR3 is TGTGCCAGCAGTTTGGAAAGCTTTGGGGATACGCAGTATTTT.

This clonotype was counted a few times. The rearrangement uses TRBV27 and TRBJ2-1; 10 bases match TRBD2. CDR1 is MNHEY, CDR2 SMNVEV, per germline (reference sequence). This CDR3 contains 15 residues. The V segment lost 2 bases and the J segment 3 bases; nucleotides outside the gene matches: 1. CDR3 amino acids: CASSLVAGGYNEQFF. CDR3 nucleotides: TGTGCCAGCAGTTTAGTAGCGGGAGGCTACAATGAGCAGTTCTTC.

This clonotype was observed a handful of times. The chain combines TRBV6-1 with TRBJ1-6; TRBD1 is a possible D gene (5 bases). The length of the CDR3 is 15 residues. V lost 4 bases, J lost 7 bases, and 14 bases lay in between. Germline V gives CDR1 MNHNS, CDR2 SASEGT. The CDR3 region is CASSGAGLLNSPLHF. CDR3 DNA: TGTGCCAGCAGTGGGGCGGGACTGCTGAATTCACCCCTCCACTTT.

This clonotype was observed a few times. V is TRBV6-2 or TRBV6-3 and J is TRBJ2-2; D may match TRBD1 or TRBD2 (6 bases each). Germline V CDR1 and CDR2: MNHEY, SVGEGT. V was trimmed by 2 bases and J by 7 bases, leaving 17 bases between them. CDR3 length equals 16 residues. The CDR3 nucleotides read TGTGCCAGCAGTTACCCGTCGAGGGGGGCTGGCGGGGAGCTGTTTTTT. Translation gives CASSYPSRGAGGELFF.

This clonotype was seen only a few times. The chain recombines TRBV4-1 with TRBJ1-4; D unresolved. Trimming stripped 0 bases from V and 3 bases from J, with 14 bases between. CDR3 length: 17 residues. Germline-derived CDR1 and CDR2 are MGHRA and YSYEKL. In DNA form, the CDR3 reads TGCGCCAGCAGCCAAGAGGCAGGACGGGTGGCTAATGAAAAACTGTTTTTT. The encoded protein is CASSQEAGRVANEKLFF.

A few counts support this clonotype. This sequence joins TRBV19 and TRBJ1-2, with D unclear. Germline CDR1 is LNHDA and CDR2 is SQIVND (reference sequence). The CDR3 sequence is 15 residues long. V was shortened by 3 bases and J by 4 bases, with 15 bases between the two germline ends. The DNA for the CDR3 is TGTGCCAGTAGTATGGGGTCCAGGAACGGCTATGGCTACACCTTC. Protein product: CASSMGSRNGYGYTF.

The CDR3 coding sequence is TGTGCCAGCAGTCCCCAGACAGGCCTCCAGCCCCAGCATTTT. This gives the protein CASSPQTGLQPQHF. The chain is built from TRBV27 and TRBJ1-5; maybe TRBD1 (6 bases). Trimming took 5 bases from V and 7 from J, leaving 15 bases between them. This CDR3 spans 14 amino acids. Germline CDR1 and CDR2: MNHEY and SMNVEV (reference sequence).

This clonotype occurred many times. The chain joins TRBV9 to TRBJ2-7; TRBD2 matches at 9 bases. The V and J ends lost 0 bases and 5 bases, in that order; junction bases with no gene match: 6. Germline lookup yields CDR1 SGDLS and CDR2 YYNGEE. The CDR3 covers 15 residues. In DNA, the CDR3 is TGTGCCAGCAGCGTAGAGGCGGGAGGGATCGACGAGCAGTACTTC. Its protein is CASSVEAGGIDEQYF. The full variable domain, with the rest looked up from reference TRBV9 and TRBJ2-7, is DSGVTQTPKHLITATGQRVTLRCSPRSGDLSVYWYQQSLDQGLQFLIQYYNGEERAKGNILERFSAQQFPDLHSELNLSSLELGDSALYFCASSVEAGGIDEQYFGPGTRLTVT.

This clonotype was found a few times. The genes are TRBV20-1 and TRBJ1-1, with a tentative D call TRBD1 (6 bases). V lost 8 bases and J lost 3, with 13 bases in between. CDR1 is DFQATT and CDR2 is SNEGSKA in the germline V gene (reference sequence). CDR3 length: 12 amino acids. CDR3 nucleotide sequence: TGCAGTCCTTACGAGGGGGACACTGAAGCTTTCTTT. Translation gives CSPYEGDTEAFF.

This clonotype has a count of ten or more. The chain recombines TRBV6-6 with TRBJ2-7; TRBD1 matches 9 bases. CDR3 length equals 14 residues. Trimming removed 4 bases from V and 0 bases from J; junction bases left unmatched: 1. Germline lookup yields CDR1 MNHNY and CDR2 SVGAGI (reference sequence). The CDR3 is CASSWGQGSYEQYF. The CDR3 DNA reads TGTGCCAGCAGTTGGGGACAGGGCTCCTACGAGCAGTACTTC.

This clonotype was counted ten times or more. The V call is TRBV5-5, the J call TRBJ1-5; 8 bases are a match to TRBD1. This CDR3 has 17 amino acids. Unmatched junction bases numbered 9, after V lost 0 bases and J lost 4 bases. Per the germline V gene, CDR1 is SGHKS and CDR2 is YYEKEE (reference sequence). CDR3 coding DNA: TGTGCCAGCAGCTTGGCCCCGGCAGGGGGCACGAATCAGCCCCAGCATTTT. Translated, it gives CASSLAPAGGTNQPQHF. Looking up the rest from reference TRBV5-5 and TRBJ1-5 gives the full variable domain: DAGVTQSPTHLIKTRGQQVTLRCSPISGHKSVSWYQQVLGQGPQFIFQYYEKEERGRGNFPDRFSARQFPNYSSELNVNALLLGDSALYLCASSLAPAGGTNQPQHFGDGTRLSIL.

The J gene is TRBJ1-1, the V gene TRBV20-1; TRBD1 might be the D (6 bases). The CDR3 runs 15 residues. From germline, CDR1 is DFQATT and CDR2 SNEGSKA (reference sequence). Trimming pared 6 bases from V and 0 bases from J, leaving 17 bases between. The CDR3 DNA follows: TGCAGTGCCCAGGACAGCGTGAGGGTGAACACTGAAGCTTTCTTT. Protein product: CSAQDSVRVNTEAFF.

The chain uses TRBV4-3 and TRBJ2-3; 7 nucleotides align to TRBD1. The CDR3 loop spans 14 amino acids. The germline V gene has CDR1 LGHNA and CDR2 YSLEER. The ends lost 5 bases at V and 4 bases at J; junction bases unmatched: 6. The CDR3 loop is CASSMTGNPDTQYF. The CDR3 bases are TGCGCCAGCAGCATGACAGGGAATCCAGATACGCAGTATTTT.

This clonotype was picked up a small number of times. The chain is built from TRBV10-3 and TRBJ2-7; the D is unclear. The CDR3 has 15 residues. Germline values: CDR1 ENHRY, CDR2 SYGVKD. The V gene lost 0 bases and the J gene lost 0 bases, with 9 bases spanning the gap. The CDR3 DNA is TGTGCCATCAGTGAGTCCAGCGAACACTCCTACGAGCAGTACTTC. This codes for CAISESSEHSYEQYF.

This clonotype has a count of ten or more. The chain recombines TRBV7-8 with TRBJ2-3, with unresolved D. CDR1 and CDR2 from the germline V gene are SGHVS and FQNEAQ. Between the trimmed V and J ends, which lost 3 bases and 1 base, there was a span of 11 bases. The CDR3 is 15 residues long. The CDR3 sequence: CASSLGSHRTDTQYF. The CDR3 region has the DNA TGTGCCAGCAGCTTGGGTAGTCACCGCACAGATACGCAGTATTTT. The full variable domain, rest sourced from reference TRBV7-8 and TRBJ2-3, is GAGVSQSPRYKVAKRGQDVALRCDPISGHVSLFWYQQALGQGPEFLTYFQNEAQLDKSGLPSDRFFAERPEGSVSTLKIQRTQQEDSAVYLCASSLGSHRTDTQYFGPGTRLTVL.